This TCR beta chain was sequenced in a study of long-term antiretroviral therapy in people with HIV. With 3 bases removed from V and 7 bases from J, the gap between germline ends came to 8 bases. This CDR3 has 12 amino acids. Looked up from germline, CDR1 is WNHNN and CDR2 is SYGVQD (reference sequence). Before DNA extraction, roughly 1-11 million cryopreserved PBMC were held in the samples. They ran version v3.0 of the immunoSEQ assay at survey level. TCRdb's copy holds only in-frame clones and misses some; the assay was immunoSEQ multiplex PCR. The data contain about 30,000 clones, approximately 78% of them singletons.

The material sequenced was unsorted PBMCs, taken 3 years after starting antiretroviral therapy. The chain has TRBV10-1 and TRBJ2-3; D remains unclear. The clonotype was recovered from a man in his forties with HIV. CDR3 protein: CASSETGYTQYF. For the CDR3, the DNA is TGCGCCAGCAGTGAAACGGGTTATACGCAGTATTTT.